The rows below give T cell receptor beta chains drawn from one sample of a study of OX40 agonist ivuxolimab in advanced cancers. Sequenced by immunoSEQ multiplex PCR; TCRdb stores in-frame clones only, minus some. The table shows 50,000 or so clones, with nearly 90% occurring only once. Specimen: CD4+ or CD8+ T cells sorted from blood, collected in a trial of the OX40 agonist ivuxolimab. The receptors were gathered from an adult with an advanced solid tumor such as melanoma, head and neck, liver or kidney cancer. Each CDR3 is given without its conserved first and last residue.

J gene,V gene,CDR3 protein
TRBJ1-6,TRBV11-3,ASSRTGHNSPLH
TRBJ2-7,TRBV2,ASSYGQVSYEQY
TRBJ2-7,TRBV7-6,ASSLGTSGSGEQY
TRBJ2-7,TRBV27,ASSSLAGDGYEQY
TRBJ2-3,TRBV7-8,ASRRTGALTDTQY
TRBJ2-7,TRBV28,ASSLDRVREQY
TRBJ2-7,TRBV4-2,ASSHPGTGEQY
TRBJ1-1,TRBV6-5,ASSYFRTGNTEAF
TRBJ2-7,TRBV30,AWDQQGAYEQY
TRBJ1-4,TRBV5-1,ASSLFPGATNEKLF
TRBJ1-3,TRBV18,ASSPPQGHSGNTIY
TRBJ1-1,TRBV30,AWRRQDRGSMNTEAF